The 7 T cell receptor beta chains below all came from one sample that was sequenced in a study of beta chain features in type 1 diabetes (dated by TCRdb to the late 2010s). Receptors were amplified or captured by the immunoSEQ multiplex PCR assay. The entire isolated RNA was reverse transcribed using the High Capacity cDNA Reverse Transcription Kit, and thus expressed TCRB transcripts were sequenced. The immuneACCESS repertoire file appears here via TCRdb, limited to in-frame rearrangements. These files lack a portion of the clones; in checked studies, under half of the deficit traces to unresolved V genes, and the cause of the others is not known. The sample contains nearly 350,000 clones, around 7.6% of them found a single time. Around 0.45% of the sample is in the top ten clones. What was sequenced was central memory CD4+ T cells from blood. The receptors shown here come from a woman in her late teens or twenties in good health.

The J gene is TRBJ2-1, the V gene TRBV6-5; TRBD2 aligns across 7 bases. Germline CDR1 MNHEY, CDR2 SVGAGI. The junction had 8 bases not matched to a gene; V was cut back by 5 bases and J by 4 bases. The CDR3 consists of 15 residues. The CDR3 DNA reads TGTGCCAGCAGTCCCGGGGGGATGCCTTACAATGAGCAGTTCTTC. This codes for CASSPGGMPYNEQFF.

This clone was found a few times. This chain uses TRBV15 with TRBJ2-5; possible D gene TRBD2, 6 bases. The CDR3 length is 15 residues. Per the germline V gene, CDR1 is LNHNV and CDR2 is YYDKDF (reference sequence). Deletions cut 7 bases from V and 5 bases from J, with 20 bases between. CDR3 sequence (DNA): TGTGCCACCACTTCGACTACTCGGGGGAGGGAGACCCAGTACTTC. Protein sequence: CATTSTTRGRETQYF. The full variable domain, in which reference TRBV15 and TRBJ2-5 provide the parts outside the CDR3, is DAMVIQNPRYQVTQFGKPVTLSCSQTLNHNVMYWYQQKSSQAPKLLFHYYDKDFNNEADTPDNFQSRRPNTSFCFLDIRSPGLGDTAMYLCATTSTTRGRETQYFGPGTRLLVL.

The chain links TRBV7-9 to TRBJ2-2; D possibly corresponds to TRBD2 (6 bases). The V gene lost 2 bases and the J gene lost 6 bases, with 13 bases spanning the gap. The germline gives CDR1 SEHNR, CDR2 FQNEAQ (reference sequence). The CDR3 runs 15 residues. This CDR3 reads CASSLYPGDAGELFF. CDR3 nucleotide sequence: TGTGCCAGCAGCTTATATCCGGGAGATGCCGGGGAGCTGTTTTTT.

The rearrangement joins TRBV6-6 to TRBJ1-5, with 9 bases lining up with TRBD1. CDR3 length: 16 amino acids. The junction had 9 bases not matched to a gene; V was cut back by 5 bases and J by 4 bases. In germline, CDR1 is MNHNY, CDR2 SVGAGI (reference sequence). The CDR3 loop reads CASSPGQGFRNQPQHF. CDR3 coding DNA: TGTGCCAGCAGTCCGGGACAGGGTTTTCGTAATCAGCCCCAGCATTTT.

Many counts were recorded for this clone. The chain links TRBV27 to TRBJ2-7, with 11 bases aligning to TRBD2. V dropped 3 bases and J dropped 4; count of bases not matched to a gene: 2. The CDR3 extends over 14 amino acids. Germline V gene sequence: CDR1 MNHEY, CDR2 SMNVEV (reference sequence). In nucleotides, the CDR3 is TGTGCCAGCAGTTTTTTAGCGGGAGGGTACGAGCAGTACTTC. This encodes CASSFLAGGYEQYF.

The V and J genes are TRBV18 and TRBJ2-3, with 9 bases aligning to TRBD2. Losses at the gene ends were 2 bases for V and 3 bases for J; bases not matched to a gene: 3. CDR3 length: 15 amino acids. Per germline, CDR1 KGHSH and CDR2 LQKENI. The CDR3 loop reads CASSPTSGGTDTQYF. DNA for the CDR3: TGTGCCAGCTCACCAACCAGCGGGGGGACAGATACGCAGTATTTT.

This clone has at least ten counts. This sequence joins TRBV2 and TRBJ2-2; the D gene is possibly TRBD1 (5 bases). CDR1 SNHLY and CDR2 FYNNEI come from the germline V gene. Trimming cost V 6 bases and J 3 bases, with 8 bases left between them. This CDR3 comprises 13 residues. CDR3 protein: CASREQDTGELFF. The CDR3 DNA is TGTGCCAGCAGGGAACAGGACACCGGGGAGCTGTTTTTT.